Below, 3 T cell receptor beta chains from the same sample are listed, as sequenced in a study of T cell repertoires in cytomegalovirus infection. TCRdb itself ran the reads through MiXCR, one entry per CDR3 protein. This table has about 230,000 distinct CDR3 sequences, about 20% appearing once. Sequencing was performed on CD8+ T cells from PBMCs. The receptor set was obtained from a human donor in good health (CMV status not recorded). Some clones in this sample may be carry-over from other donors' samples.

The rearrangement uses TRBV12-3 or TRBV12-4 and TRBJ2-5, with 7 bases fitting TRBD1. Unmatched junction bases numbered 8, after V lost 4 bases and J lost 0 bases. The CDR3 sequence is 16 residues long. The chain's CDR3 is CASSSPGTEYQETQYF. The CDR3 DNA sequence: TGTGCCAGCAGTTCCCCCGGGACAGAGTACCAAGAGACCCAGTACTTC.

The chain couples TRBV27 to TRBJ2-2; D possibly corresponds to TRBD2 (5 bases). The CDR3 runs 15 residues. The V gene lost 5 bases and the J gene lost 4 bases, with 14 bases spanning the gap. Germline CDR1 MNHEY, CDR2 SMNVEV (reference sequence). For the CDR3, the DNA is TGTGCCAGCAGTCCTGGTGGGAGACCCACCGGGGAGCTGTTTTTT. Amino acids: CASSPGGRPTGELFF.

The chain combines TRBV4-2 with TRBJ2-1, with 11 bases matching TRBD2. V was clipped by 6 bases and J by 3 bases; unmatched bases: 7. The CDR3 consists of 16 residues. CDR1 is LGHNA, CDR2 YNFKEQ, per germline. In DNA, the CDR3 is TGTGCCAGCAGGCGGATGGGGACTAGCGGCTACAATGAGCAGTTCTTC. Amino acid sequence: CASRRMGTSGYNEQFF.